This TCR beta chain emerged from a study of patients and donors after allogeneic stem cell transplantation. TCRdb itself ran the RT-PCR reads through MiXCR, one entry per CDR3 protein. The sample consists of 200,000 to 250,000 distinct CDR3 sequences, 14% of them appearing once. This clonotype has only a few counts. Trimming took 3 bases from V and 6 from J; bases not matched to a gene: 6. The CDR3 is 15 residues long. Germline loops: CDR1 KGHDR, CDR2 SFDVKD. V is TRBV24-1 and J is TRBJ2-4; 8 bases map to TRBD1. This receptor was taken from a human donor who was either an allogeneic HSCT recipient or a stem cell or donor lymphocyte infusion donor (not recorded which). It is not recorded whose cells these are; they may come from a transplant donor. Sequencing used blood, either unsorted or a sorted T cell fraction (not recorded which). The DNA of the CDR3 is TGTGCCACCAGTGATCGCAGGGGGCGCGTAAACATTCAGTACTTC. Amino acids: CATSDRRGRVNIQYF.